This T cell receptor (beta chain) was identified during a study of technical replicates of blood from a few donors. V lost 4 bases to trimming and J lost 3 bases, with 4 bases between them. CDR3 length equals 11 residues. Per the germline V gene, CDR1 is SGHAT and CDR2 is FQNNGV. Repertoires were generated with immunoSEQ multiplex PCR, while TCRdb's copy carries only in-frame clones and drops some. The data contain tens of thousands of clones, around 93% of them singletons. This clonotype was obtained from a human donor in good health. Sequenced input: T cells isolated from PBMCs. This sequence joins TRBV11-2 and TRBJ2-7; D unresolved. CDR3 sequence: CASSSLYEQYF. CDR3 sequence (DNA): TGTGCCAGCAGCTCCCTCTACGAGCAGTACTTC.